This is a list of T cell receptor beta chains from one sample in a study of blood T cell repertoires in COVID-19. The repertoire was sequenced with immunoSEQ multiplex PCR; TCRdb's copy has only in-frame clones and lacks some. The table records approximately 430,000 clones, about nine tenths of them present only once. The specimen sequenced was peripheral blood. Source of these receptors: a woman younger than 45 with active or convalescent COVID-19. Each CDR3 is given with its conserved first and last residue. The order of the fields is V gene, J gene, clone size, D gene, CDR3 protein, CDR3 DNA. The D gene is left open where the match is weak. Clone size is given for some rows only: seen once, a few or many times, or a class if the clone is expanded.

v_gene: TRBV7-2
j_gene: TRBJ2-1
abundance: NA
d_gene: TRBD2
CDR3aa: CASSPAGGLNEQFF
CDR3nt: TGTGCCAGCAGCCCCGCGGGAGGGCTCAATGAGCAGTTCTTC

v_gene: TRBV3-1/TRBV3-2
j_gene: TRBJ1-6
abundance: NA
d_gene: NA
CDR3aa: CASSHSSGFFTAPYNSPLHF
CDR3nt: TGTGCCAGCAGCCATTCGTCCGGGTTTTTTACGGCTCCCTATAATTCACCCCTCCACTTT

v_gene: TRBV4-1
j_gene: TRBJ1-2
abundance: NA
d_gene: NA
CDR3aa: CASSQDLQGWGGYTF
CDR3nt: TGCGCCAGCAGCCAAGATCTACAGGGCTGGGGGGGCTACACCTTC

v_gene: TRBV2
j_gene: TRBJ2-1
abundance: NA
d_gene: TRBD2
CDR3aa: CASSEGGSVNEQFF
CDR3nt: TGTGCCAGCAGTGAGGGCGGGAGTGTCAATGAGCAGTTCTTC

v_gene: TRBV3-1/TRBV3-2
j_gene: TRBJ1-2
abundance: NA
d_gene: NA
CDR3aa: CASSQVAQALHGYTF
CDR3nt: TGTGCCAGCAGCCAAGTTGCTCAAGCCCTGCATGGCTACACCTTC

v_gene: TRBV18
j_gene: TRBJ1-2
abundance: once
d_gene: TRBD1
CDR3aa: CASSPGQGAKGYTF
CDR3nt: TGTGCCAGCTCACCAGGACAGGGGGCGAAAGGCTACACCTTC

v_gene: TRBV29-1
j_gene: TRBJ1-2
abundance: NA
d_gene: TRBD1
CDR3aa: CSVDAASDRYGYTF
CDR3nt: TGCAGCGTTGATGCGGCGTCGGACAGGTATGGCTACACCTTC

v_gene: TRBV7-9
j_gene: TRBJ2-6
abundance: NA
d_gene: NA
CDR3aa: CASSLVGADSGANVLTF
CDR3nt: TGTGCCAGCAGCTTAGTTGGAGCCGACTCTGGGGCCAACGTCCTGACTTTC

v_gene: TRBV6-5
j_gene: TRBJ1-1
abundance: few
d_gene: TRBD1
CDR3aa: CASSYGPPGGSTEAFF
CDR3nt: TGTGCCAGCAGTTACGGGCCGCCAGGGGGATCCACTGAAGCTTTCTTT

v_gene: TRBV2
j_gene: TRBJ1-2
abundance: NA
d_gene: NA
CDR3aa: CASSDGNGDYGYTF
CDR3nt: TGTGCCAGCAGTGACGGGAATGGAGACTATGGCTACACCTTC

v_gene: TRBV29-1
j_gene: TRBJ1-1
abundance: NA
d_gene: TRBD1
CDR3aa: CSVSGGTEAFF
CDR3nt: TGCAGCGTTTCAGGGGGTACTGAAGCTTTCTTT

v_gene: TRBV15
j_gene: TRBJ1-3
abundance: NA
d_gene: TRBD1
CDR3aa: CATARDSRKNTIYF
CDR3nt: TGTGCCACCGCTAGGGACAGTAGGAAAAACACCATATATTTT

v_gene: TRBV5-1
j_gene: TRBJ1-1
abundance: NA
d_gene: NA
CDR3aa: CASSWELNTEAFF
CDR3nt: TGCGCCAGCAGCTGGGAGTTGAACACTGAAGCTTTCTTT

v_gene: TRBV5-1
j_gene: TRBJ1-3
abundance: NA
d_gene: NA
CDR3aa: CASSQTGSGNTIYF
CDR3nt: TGCGCCAGCAGCCAGACAGGCTCTGGAAACACCATATATTTT

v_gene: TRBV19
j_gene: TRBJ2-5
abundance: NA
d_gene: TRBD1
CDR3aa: CASRDRVGEETQYF
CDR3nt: TGTGCCAGTAGGGACAGGGTGGGAGAAGAGACCCAGTACTTC

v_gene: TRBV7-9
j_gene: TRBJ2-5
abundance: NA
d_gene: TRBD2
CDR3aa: CASSSGLAGVETQYF
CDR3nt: TGTGCCAGCAGCTCGGGATTAGCGGGAGTTGAGACCCAGTACTTC

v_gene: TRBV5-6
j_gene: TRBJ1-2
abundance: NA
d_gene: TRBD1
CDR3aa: CASSRDRVGGYTF
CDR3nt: TGTGCCAGCAGCCGGGACAGGGTGGGCGGCTACACCTTC

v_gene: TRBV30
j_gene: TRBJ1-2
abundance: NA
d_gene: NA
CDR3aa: CAWSVGGEGYTF
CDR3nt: TGTGCCTGGAGTGTTGGAGGCGAGGGCTACACCTTC

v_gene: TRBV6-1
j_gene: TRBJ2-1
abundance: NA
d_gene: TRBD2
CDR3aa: CASSELSGGADEQFF
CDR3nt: TGTGCCAGCAGTGAACTAAGCGGGGGGGCCGATGAGCAGTTCTTC

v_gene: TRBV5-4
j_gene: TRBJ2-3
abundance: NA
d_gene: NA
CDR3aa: CASSLDSYTQYF
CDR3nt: TGTGCCAGCAGCTTGGATTCATATACGCAGTATTTT

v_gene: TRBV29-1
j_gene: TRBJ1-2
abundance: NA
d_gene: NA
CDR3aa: CSVTQADYGYTF
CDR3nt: TGCAGCGTAACACAGGCAGACTATGGCTACACCTTC

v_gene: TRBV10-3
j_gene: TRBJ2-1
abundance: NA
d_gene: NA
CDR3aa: CAISGQGRDNEQFF
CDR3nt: TGTGCCATCAGTGGACAGGGGAGGGACAATGAGCAGTTCTTC

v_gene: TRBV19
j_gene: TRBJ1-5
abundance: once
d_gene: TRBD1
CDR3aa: CASSMLGTGDWNSNQPQHF
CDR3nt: TGTGCCAGTAGTATGCTGGGGACAGGGGATTGGAACAGCAATCAGCCCCAGCATTTT

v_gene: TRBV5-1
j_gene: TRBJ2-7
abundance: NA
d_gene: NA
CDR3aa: CASSLVGLLDSYEQYF
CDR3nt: TGCGCCAGCAGCTTGGTTGGTCTACTAGACTCCTACGAGCAGTACTTC

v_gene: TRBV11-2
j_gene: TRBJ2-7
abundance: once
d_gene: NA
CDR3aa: CASSSQAYEQYF
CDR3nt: TGTGCCAGCAGCTCCCAGGCCTACGAGCAGTACTTC

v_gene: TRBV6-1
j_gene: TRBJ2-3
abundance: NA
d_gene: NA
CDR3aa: CASSEVGGGTDTQYF
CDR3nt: TGTGCCAGCAGTGAAGTGGGGGGTGGCACAGATACGCAGTATTTT

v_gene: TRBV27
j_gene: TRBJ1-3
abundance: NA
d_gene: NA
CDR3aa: CASSLTGSSGNTIYF
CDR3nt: TGTGCCAGCAGTTTGACAGGTAGCTCTGGAAACACCATATATTTT

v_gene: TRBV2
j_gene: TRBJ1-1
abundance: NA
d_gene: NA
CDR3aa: CASTRTGPGAFF
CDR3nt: TGTGCCAGCACTCGAACGGGCCCGGGGGCTTTCTTT

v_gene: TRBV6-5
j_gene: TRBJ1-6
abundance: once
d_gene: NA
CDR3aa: CASSYYRERPTLHF
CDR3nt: TGTGCCAGCAGTTATTACCGAGAGCGACCCACCCTCCACTTT

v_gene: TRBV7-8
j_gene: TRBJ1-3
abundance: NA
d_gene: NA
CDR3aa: CASSSQGNSGNTIYF
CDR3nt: TGTGCCAGCAGCTCCCAGGGCAATTCTGGAAACACCATATATTTT

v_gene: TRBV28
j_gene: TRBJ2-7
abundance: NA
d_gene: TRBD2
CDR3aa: CASSFSLAGLSYEQYF
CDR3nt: TGTGCCAGCAGTTTCAGTCTAGCGGGTCTCTCCTACGAGCAGTACTTC

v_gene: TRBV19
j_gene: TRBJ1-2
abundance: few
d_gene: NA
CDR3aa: CASSKEYYGYTF
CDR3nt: TGTGCCAGTAGTAAGGAGTACTATGGCTACACCTTC

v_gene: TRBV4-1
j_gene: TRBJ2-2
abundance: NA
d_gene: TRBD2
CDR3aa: CASSQVTSGTGELFF
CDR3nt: TGCGCCAGCAGCCAAGTCACTAGCGGTACCGGGGAGCTGTTTTTT

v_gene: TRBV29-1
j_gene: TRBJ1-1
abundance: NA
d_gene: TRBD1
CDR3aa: CSVVAGGTEAFF
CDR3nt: TGCAGCGTTGTAGCAGGGGGCACTGAAGCTTTCTTT

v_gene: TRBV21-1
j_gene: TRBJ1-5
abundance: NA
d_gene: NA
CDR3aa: CASSKGGSYSNQPQHF
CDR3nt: TGTGCCAGCAGCAAAGGGGGCAGCTATAGCAATCAGCCCCAGCATTTT

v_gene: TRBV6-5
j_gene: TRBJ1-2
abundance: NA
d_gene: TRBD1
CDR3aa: CASSQTGTALFYTF
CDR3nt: TGTGCCAGCAGCCAGACCGGGACAGCACTCTTCTACACCTTC

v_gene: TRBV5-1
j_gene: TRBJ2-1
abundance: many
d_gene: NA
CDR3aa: CASRPGGGGSYNEQFF
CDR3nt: TGCGCCAGCAGACCCGGTGGCGGAGGCTCCTACAATGAGCAGTTCTTC

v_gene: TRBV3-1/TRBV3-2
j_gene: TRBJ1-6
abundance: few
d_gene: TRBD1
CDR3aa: CASSQGTGTNSPLHF
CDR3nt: TGTGCCAGCAGCCAAGGGACAGGGACGAATTCACCCCTCCACTTT

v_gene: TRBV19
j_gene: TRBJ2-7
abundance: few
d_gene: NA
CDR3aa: CASSTPLQGTYEQYF
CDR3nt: TGTGCCAGTAGTACACCCTTACAGGGTACCTACGAGCAGTACTTC

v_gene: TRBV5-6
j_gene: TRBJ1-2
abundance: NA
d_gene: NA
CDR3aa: CASSLSLGGYTF
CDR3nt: TGTGCCAGCAGCTTGAGTCTTGGCGGCTACACCTTC

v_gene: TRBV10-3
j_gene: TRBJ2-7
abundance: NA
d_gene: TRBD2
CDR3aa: CAISESGREVGPYEQYF
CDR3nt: TGTGCCATCAGTGAGTCGGGACGGGAGGTCGGGCCTTACGAGCAGTACTTC

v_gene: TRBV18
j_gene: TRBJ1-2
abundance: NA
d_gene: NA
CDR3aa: CASSQSLATGIQTGGGYTF
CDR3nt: TGTGCCAGCTCACAGAGCCTAGCGACCGGGATTCAAACTGGAGGTGGCTACACCTTC

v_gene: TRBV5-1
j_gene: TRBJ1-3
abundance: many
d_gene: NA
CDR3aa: CASSLGHSGNTIYF
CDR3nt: TGCGCCAGCAGCTTGGGACACTCTGGAAACACCATATATTTT

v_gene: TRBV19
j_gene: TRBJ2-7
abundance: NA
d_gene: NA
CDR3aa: CASKDKVDEQYF
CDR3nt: TGTGCCAGTAAGGACAAGGTTGACGAGCAGTACTTC

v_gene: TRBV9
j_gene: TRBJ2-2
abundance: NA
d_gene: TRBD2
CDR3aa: CASSVVPSGAYTGELFF
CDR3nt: TGTGCCAGCAGCGTAGTACCCAGCGGGGCGTACACCGGGGAGCTGTTTTTT

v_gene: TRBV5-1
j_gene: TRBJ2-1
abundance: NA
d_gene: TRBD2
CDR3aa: CASSLTGLGLYNEQFF
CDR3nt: TGCGCCAGCAGCTTAACAGGACTAGGTTTATACAATGAGCAGTTCTTC

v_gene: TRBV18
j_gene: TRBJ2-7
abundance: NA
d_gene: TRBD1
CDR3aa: CASSPGTGELVEQYF
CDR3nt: TGTGCCAGCTCACCAGGGACAGGGGAATTGGTGGAGCAGTACTTC

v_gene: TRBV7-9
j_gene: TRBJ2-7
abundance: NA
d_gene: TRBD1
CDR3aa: CASSSGTGVNEQYF
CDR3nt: TGTGCCAGCAGCTCAGGGACAGGGGTCAACGAGCAGTACTTC

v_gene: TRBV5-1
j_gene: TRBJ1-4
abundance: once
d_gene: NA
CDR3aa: CASSSRGTDRLGGVNEKLFF
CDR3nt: TGCGCCAGCAGCTCGAGAGGAACCGACAGGTTGGGTGGAGTTAATGAAAAACTGTTTTTT

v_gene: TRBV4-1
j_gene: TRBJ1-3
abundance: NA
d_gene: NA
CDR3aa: CASSQAVGAGNTIYF
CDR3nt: TGCGCCAGCAGCCAAGCGGTCGGTGCGGGAAACACCATATATTTT

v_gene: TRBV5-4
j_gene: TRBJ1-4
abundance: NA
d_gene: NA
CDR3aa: CASSLAGTTNEKLFF
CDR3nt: TGTGCCAGCAGCTTGGCAGGGACAACTAATGAAAAACTGTTTTTT